This T cell receptor (beta chain) appears in the sequencing data of a study of T cells in localized non-small cell lung cancer. Points on this clone: Antigen unknown.

Broader study findings: In adjacent lung appeared a median 57 of the top 100 tumor clones.

This table comes from immunoSEQ multiplex PCR, and its TCRdb copy is limited to in-frame clones, with some not included. The table shows some 39,000 clones, with 86% occurring only once. With V trimmed by 3 bases and J by 6 bases, 10 bases remained unmatched. CDR3 length equals 15 residues. Looked up from germline, CDR1 is SQVTM and CDR2 is ANQGSEA. The TCR comes from a male donor at least 60 years old with stage II lung adenocarcinoma. The sample consisted of peripheral blood mononuclear cells, taken before any cancer treatment. This chain uses TRBV29-1 with TRBJ2-3, with 9 nucleotides matching TRBD2. The CDR3 coding sequence is TGCAGCGTTGATATAGCGGGAGCCGCGCGGGATACGCAGTATTTT. Encoded protein: CSVDIAGAARDTQYF.